The 22 T cell receptor beta chains presented below share a single source sample, sequenced in a study of shared clonotypes between healthy human individuals. Assay used: immunoSEQ multiplex PCR; TCRdb lists only in-frame clones, some missing. The data hold hundreds of thousands of clones, with around 90% observed a single time. It was CD45RO-negative cells, positively selected for CCR7, that made up naive CD8 cells, with terminally differentiated effector memory CD45RA+ cells excluded. What was sequenced was naive CD8+ T cells sorted from blood. The receptors here all came from a man aged 30-40 years in good health.

V and J are TRBV10-3 and TRBJ1-1; D perhaps matches TRBD1 (6 bases). Per the germline V gene, CDR1 is ENHRY and CDR2 is SYGVKD. The V and J ends lost 6 bases and 0 bases respectively, with 11 bases between them. The CDR3 is made up of 14 amino acids. The CDR3 here is CAISEGGLNTEAFF. As DNA, the CDR3 is TGTGCCATCAGCGAAGGGGGTTTGAACACTGAAGCTTTCTTT.

This clone came up once. The chain joins TRBV6-6 to TRBJ2-2; the D is unclear. The CDR3 runs 14 residues. Germline V gene sequence: CDR1 MNHNY, CDR2 SVGAGI (reference sequence). Trimming cost V 0 bases and J 3 bases, with 5 bases left between them. The DNA of the CDR3 is TGTGCCAGCAGTTACTCGGGGTACACCGGGGAGCTGTTTTTT. It codes for CASSYSGYTGELFF.

The chain joins TRBV2 to TRBJ2-7, with D unresolved. The CDR3 has 12 residues. Trimming pared 6 bases from V and 4 bases from J, leaving 10 bases between. CDR1 and CDR2 (germline): SNHLY, FYNNEI. The CDR3 is CASRASRYEQYF. As DNA, the CDR3 is TGTGCCAGCAGAGCCAGCCGGTACGAGCAGTACTTC.

CDR3 coding DNA: TGTGCCACCAAACTAGCGGTCACAGATACGCAGTATTTT. Protein: CATKLAVTDTQYF. The rearrangement uses TRBV10-3 and TRBJ2-3; 8 positions match TRBD2. CDR3 length equals 13 residues. Germline CDR1 reads ENHRY; CDR2 reads SYGVKD. V gave up 10 bases and J gave up 2 bases; unmatched junction bases: 5.

The rearrangement joins TRBV11-2 to TRBJ2-7; D unresolved. V lost 0 bases and J 3 bases, leaving 6 bases between the germline ends. CDR3 length: 13 amino acids. From germline, CDR1 is SGHAT and CDR2 FQNNGV. The CDR3 sequence is CASSLEMNYEQYF. For the CDR3, the DNA is TGTGCCAGCAGCTTAGAGATGAACTACGAGCAGTACTTC.

For this clone: The germline gene is not matched at one end of the junction; a read error may be the cause. The genes are TRBV30 and TRBJ1-5; 9 bases agree with TRBD1. The length of the CDR3 is 11 residues. In germline, CDR1 is GTSNPN, CDR2 SVGIG (reference sequence). The CDR3 protein is CAWSPGTGRLF. The CDR3 region has the DNA TGTGCCTGGAGCCCCGGGACAGGGCGCCTTTTT.

This rearrangement joins TRBV11-2 to TRBJ2-5, with no clear D. The CDR3 extends over 11 amino acids. Looked up from germline, CDR1 is SGHAT and CDR2 is FQNNGV. Trimming removed 5 bases at V and 5 bases at J, with 6 bases between. CDR3 loop: CASSHLETQYF. CDR3 sequence (DNA): TGTGCCAGCAGCCATCTGGAGACCCAGTACTTC.

The rearrangement uses TRBV4-1 and TRBJ2-3; D remains ambiguous. Trimming removed 0 bases from V and 1 base from J, with 8 bases in between. The CDR3 extends over 15 amino acids. The V gene's germline CDR1 is MGHRA and CDR2 YSYEKL. Here the CDR3 DNA reads TGCGCCAGCAGCCAAGATGCCAGTCGCACAGATACGCAGTATTTT. Encoded protein: CASSQDASRTDTQYF.

The rearrangement links TRBV27 to TRBJ1-1; D call uncertain. The CDR3 spans 12 residues. Trimming pared 7 bases from V and 3 bases from J, leaving 9 bases between. Germline V gene lookup returns CDR1 MNHEY and CDR2 SMNVEV (reference sequence). CDR3 region: CASTGLDTEAFF. The CDR3 coding sequence is TGTGCCAGCACGGGTTTGGACACTGAAGCTTTCTTT.

The J gene is TRBJ2-7, the V gene TRBV5-4; D remains unclear. CDR1 and CDR2 (germline): SGHNT, YYREEE (reference sequence). The CDR3 covers 12 residues. V was pared by 1 base and J by 3 bases, with 5 bases between. The chain's CDR3 is CASSLNDYEQYF. Written as DNA, the CDR3 is TGTGCCAGCAGCTTGAATGACTACGAGCAGTACTTC.

V usage is TRBV11-2 and J usage is TRBJ2-5, with unresolved D. This CDR3 spans 17 amino acids. The V gene's germline CDR1 is SGHAT and CDR2 FQNNGV. V dropped 5 bases and J dropped 5 bases, with 24 bases sitting between them. CDR3 sequence reads: CASSVGKTVASGETQYF. The CDR3 DNA reads TGTGCCAGCAGCGTGGGGAAAACGGTGGCATCGGGCGAGACCCAGTACTTC.

The chain couples TRBV27 to TRBJ2-7, with 11 bases lining up with TRBD2. With V trimmed by 2 bases and J by 6 bases, 6 bases remained unmatched. The CDR3 totals 15 residues. The germline CDR1 and CDR2 sequences are MNHEY and SMNVEV (reference sequence). CDR3 in amino acids: CASSLGASGRREQYF. The CDR3 DNA is TGTGCCAGCAGTTTAGGGGCTAGCGGGAGGCGCGAGCAGTACTTC.

This clone was seen just once. The J gene is TRBJ1-1, the V gene TRBV14, with 7 bases identical to TRBD1. J was trimmed by 1 base and V by 1 base; bases with no gene match: 15. This CDR3 contains 19 residues. Germline-derived CDR1 and CDR2 are SGHDN and FVKESK. DNA for the CDR3: TGTGCCAGCAGCCAAGCGCTAGGGGACAGTGTCCTTTGGAACACTGAAGCTTTCTTT. This codes for CASSQALGDSVLWNTEAFF.

V gene TRBV28 combines with J gene TRBJ1-1, with 10 bases that match TRBD1. From germline, CDR1 is MDHEN and CDR2 SYDVKM. Trimming took 10 bases from V and 10 from J; bases not matched to a gene: 6. CDR3 size: 11 residues. In nucleotides, the CDR3 is TGTGCCACCAGACAGGGGGCGTTAGCTTTCTTT. Translated: CATRQGALAFF.

The chain couples TRBV18 to TRBJ2-3, with TRBD2 identical over 9 bases. Trimming at V came to 0 bases and at J to 7 bases, leaving 8 bases not matched to a gene. CDR1 is KGHSH and CDR2 is LQKENI in the germline V gene. This CDR3 contains 16 residues. The CDR3 DNA sequence: TGTGCCAGCTCACCACCGGGACTAGCAAACAGGAATACGCAGTATTTT. It specifies CASSPPGLANRNTQYF.

The chain carries TRBV7-9 and TRBJ1-5; 7 nucleotides line up with TRBD1. Germline values: CDR1 SEHNR, CDR2 FQNEAQ (reference sequence). The CDR3 is made up of 15 amino acids. J was trimmed by 1 base and V by 5 bases; bases with no gene match: 5. The CDR3 nucleotides are TGTGCCAGCAGCATAGGGGGCGCAAGCAATCAGCCCCAGCATTTT. Protein product: CASSIGGASNQPQHF.

The V gene is TRBV29-1, the J gene TRBJ2-7; TRBD1 matches at 9 bases. The V and J ends lost 1 base and 5 bases, in that order; junction bases with no gene match: 9. CDR3 size: 15 residues. Germline V CDR1 and CDR2: SQVTM, ANQGSEA. CDR3 sequence: CSVEVSGTGLHEQYF. In DNA, the CDR3 is TGCAGCGTTGAAGTAAGTGGGACAGGGTTGCACGAGCAGTACTTC.

V and J are TRBV6-1 and TRBJ2-7; the D is unclear. The germline V gene encodes CDR1 MNHNS and CDR2 SASEGT. The CDR3 has 15 residues. Trimming removed 2 bases at V and 3 bases at J, with 14 bases between. Written as DNA, the CDR3 is TGTGCCAGCAGTGAATGGCCCCCGTCGGGCTACGAGCAGTACTTC. Its translation is CASSEWPPSGYEQYF.

The chain couples TRBV11-2 to TRBJ2-7, with D maybe TRBD1 (5 bases). V was pared by 7 bases and J by 4 bases, with 17 bases between. The CDR3 is made up of 14 amino acids. Looked up from germline, CDR1 is SGHAT and CDR2 is FQNNGV. The CDR3 spells CASNQDTTSYEQYF. The CDR3 DNA reads TGTGCCAGCAACCAGGACACAACGTCGTACGAGCAGTACTTC.

The CDR3 DNA reads TGTGCCAGCAGTTTAAGGGGTGGAAAGCCCCAGCATTTT. As protein: CASSLRGGKPQHF. The chain is built from TRBV27 and TRBJ1-5; a possible D gene is TRBD1 (5 bases). V lost 2 bases, J lost 8 bases, and 10 bases lay in between. This CDR3 is built from 13 residues. The germline gives CDR1 MNHEY, CDR2 SMNVEV (reference sequence).

The chain uses TRBV4-1 and TRBJ2-7; 8 bases match TRBD2. This CDR3 contains 15 residues. Germline V gene data show CDR1 as MGHRA and CDR2 as YSYEKL. Germline trimming cut 1 base from V and 3 bases from J; bases unmatched to any gene: 5. CDR3 nucleotides: TGCGCCAGCAGCCAAGGACTAGCGCTTCTCTACGAGCAGTACTTC. Protein: CASSQGLALLYEQYF.

V and J are TRBV5-4 and TRBJ1-1; the D gene is possibly TRBD1 (6 bases). Germline loops: CDR1 SGHNT, CDR2 YYREEE (reference sequence). V was trimmed by 2 bases and J by 3 bases, leaving 11 bases between them. This CDR3 comprises 14 residues. The CDR3 bases are TGTGCCAGCAGCTTTCCAGGGGCCGACACTGAAGCTTTCTTT. This encodes CASSFPGADTEAFF.